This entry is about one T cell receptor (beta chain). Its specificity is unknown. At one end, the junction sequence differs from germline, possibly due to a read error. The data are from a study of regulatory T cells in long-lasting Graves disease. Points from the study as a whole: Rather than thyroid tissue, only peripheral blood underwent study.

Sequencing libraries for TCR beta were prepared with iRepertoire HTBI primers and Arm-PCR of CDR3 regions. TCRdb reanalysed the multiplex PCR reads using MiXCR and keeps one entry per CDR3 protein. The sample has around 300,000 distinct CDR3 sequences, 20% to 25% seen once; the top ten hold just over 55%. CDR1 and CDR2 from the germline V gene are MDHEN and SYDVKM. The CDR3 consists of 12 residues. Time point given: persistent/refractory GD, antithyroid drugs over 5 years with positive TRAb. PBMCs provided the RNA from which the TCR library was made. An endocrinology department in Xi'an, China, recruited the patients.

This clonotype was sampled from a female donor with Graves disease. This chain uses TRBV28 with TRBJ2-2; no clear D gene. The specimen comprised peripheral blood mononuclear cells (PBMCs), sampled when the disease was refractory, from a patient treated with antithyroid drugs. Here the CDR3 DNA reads TGTACCAGCAGTTTAAACACCGGGGAGCTGTTTTTT. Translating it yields CTSSLNTGELFF.